This T cell receptor (beta chain) emerged from a study of T cell changes during pregnancy in multiple sclerosis. The protocol was immunoSEQ multiplex PCR, while the TCRdb copy is restricted to in-frame clones and leaves out a portion. The repertoire holds 60,000 to 85,000 clones, with roughly 94% as singletons. There are 15 residues in the CDR3. Germline CDR1 and CDR2: MDHEN and SYDVKM. Trimming removed 3 bases from V and 11 bases from J; junction bases left unmatched: 14. The input for sequencing was peripheral blood, taken in the second trimester of pregnancy. This chain links TRBV28 with TRBJ1-2; TRBD1 agrees at 8 bases. This clonotype was sampled from a female donor in good health, enrolled as a control in a pregnancy study. CDR3 residues: CASSLSEPGTGLYTF. In DNA, the CDR3 is TGTGCCAGCAGTTTGTCCGAACCCGGGACAGGCTTATACACCTTC.